This T cell receptor beta chain came from a study of response to subunit inactivated influenza vaccine. Study-level points and caveats: Authors suggested few new T cells are recruited by each seasonal influenza vaccination.

This clonotype was detected a few times. Its antigen remains unidentified. In TCRdb, the RT-PCR reads were re-called with MiXCR into one record per CDR3 protein. The repertoire consists of more than 550,000 distinct CDR3 sequences, with about 10% occurring once and the leading ten covering about a tenth. V lost 4 bases and J lost 8, with 18 bases in between. This CDR3 spans 15 amino acids. Germline CDR1 and CDR2: SGHAT and FQNNGV. V and J are TRBV11-2 and TRBJ2-1; D is unresolved. This sample comprised PBMCs from blood, obtained on the day of vaccination. This TCR came from a man between 50 and 59 years old who received an inactivated influenza vaccine. The CDR3 DNA is TGTGCCAGCAGCTCACCGAGAAGCTCGGGTGATGAGCAGTTCTTC. Encoded protein: CASSSPRSSGDEQFF.